A selection of T cell receptor beta chains follows, all from one sample in a study of a mutant IDH1 vaccine in newly diagnosed glioma. Clones were read by immunoSEQ multiplex PCR, and TCRdb kept only the in-frame ones, dropping some. In the table there are approximately 57,000 clones, about three quarters of which are singletons. Which antigens these TCRs recognize remains unknown. This sample comprised PBMCs, obtained from a glioma patient whose treatment included an IDH1 peptide vaccine. These receptors came from a woman between 35 and 50 years old with glioma. Some clones in this sample may be carry-over from other donors' samples. CDR3s leave out the opening cysteine and the closing phenylalanine or tryptophan.

TRBV27	TRBJ1-6	ASRDGNSPLH
TRBV21-1	TRBJ2-1	ASTRGTAYNEQF
TRBV14	TRBJ1-2	ASSQVGGSYGYT
TRBV18	TRBJ2-3	ASSPLGADTQY
TRBV21-1	TRBJ1-2	ASSKRRGKYGYT
TRBV7-8	TRBJ1-1	ASSLDQAGAF
TRBV7-8	TRBJ1-1	ASSPPPGTGTEAF
TRBV19	TRBJ1-4	ASSMSWAEEKLF
TRBV19	TRBJ1-1	ASSTRGMNTEAF
TRBV2	TRBJ2-7	ASSSGTMAEQY
TRBV6-4	TRBJ1-6	ASSDGRGYNSPLH
TRBV19	TRBJ2-2	ASNPEGQRNTGELF
TRBV7-9	TRBJ1-1	ASSSGQANTEAF
TRBV14	TRBJ2-7	ASSQGRGLSYEQY
TRBV9	TRBJ1-6	ASSVGGGSYNSPLH
TRBV19	TRBJ2-3	ASSRSGFSTDTQY
TRBV6-5	TRBJ2-2	ASRGQGPGELF